This TCR beta chain was captured by sequencing in a study of blood T cells in healthy people across ages. PCR was performed a second time for roughly 7 to 11 cycles using a sample-barcoded 5' primer and a J-beta primer mix. TCRdb independently ran MiXCR on the 5' RACE reads; one entry per CDR3 protein. The repertoire has more than 650,000 distinct CDR3 sequences, about a fifth of them found once; the top ten carry around 22%. Per the germline V gene, CDR1 is MNHEY and CDR2 is SVGAGI. The CDR3 loop spans 14 amino acids. Trimming removed 4 bases at V and 1 base at J, with 10 bases between. Broader study findings: Estimated diversity across one million T cells was deemed an underestimate.

Notes on this clonotype: The antigen remains unidentified.

Sequenced sample: blood. The rearrangement joins TRBV6-5 to TRBJ1-1; D is undetermined. The sequence derives from a man in his 70s in good health. The chain's CDR3 is CASSSRAPNTEAFF. The CDR3 DNA reads as TGTGCCAGCAGTTCCCGGGCCCCGAACACTGAAGCTTTCTTT.